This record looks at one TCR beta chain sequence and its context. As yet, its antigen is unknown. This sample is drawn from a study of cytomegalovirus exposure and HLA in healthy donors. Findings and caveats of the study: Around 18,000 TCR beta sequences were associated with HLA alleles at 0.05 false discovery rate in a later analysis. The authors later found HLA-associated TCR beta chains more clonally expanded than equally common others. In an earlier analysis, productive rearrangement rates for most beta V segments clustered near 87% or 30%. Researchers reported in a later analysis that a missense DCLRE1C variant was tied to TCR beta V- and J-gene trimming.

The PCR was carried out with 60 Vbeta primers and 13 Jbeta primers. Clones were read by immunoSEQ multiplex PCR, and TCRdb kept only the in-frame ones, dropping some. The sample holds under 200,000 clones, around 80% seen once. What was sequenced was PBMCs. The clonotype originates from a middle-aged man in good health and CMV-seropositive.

CDR3 region: CAWTLGQGNSPLHF. The CDR3 region has the DNA TGTGCCTGGACCCTCGGACAGGGAAATTCACCCCTCCACTTT. The chain recombines TRBV30 with TRBJ1-6, with 8 bases matching TRBD1. The J segment lost 7 bases and the V segment lost 4 bases, leaving 6 bases of the junction unmatched. The CDR3 covers 14 residues. Germline V gene lookup returns CDR1 GTSNPN and CDR2 SVGIG (reference sequence).